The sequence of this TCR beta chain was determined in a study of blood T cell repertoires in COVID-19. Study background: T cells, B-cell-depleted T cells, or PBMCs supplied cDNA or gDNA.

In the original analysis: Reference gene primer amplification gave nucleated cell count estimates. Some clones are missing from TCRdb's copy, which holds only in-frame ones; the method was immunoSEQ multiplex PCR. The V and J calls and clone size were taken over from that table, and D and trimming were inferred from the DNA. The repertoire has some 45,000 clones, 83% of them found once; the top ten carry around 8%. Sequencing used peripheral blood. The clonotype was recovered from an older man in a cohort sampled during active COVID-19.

The CDR3 here is CASSFMGLSDTQYF. Here the CDR3 DNA reads TGTGCCAGCAGCTTTATGGGCCTCTCAGATACGCAGTATTTT. V gene TRBV28 combines with J gene TRBJ2-3; D uncertain. The CDR3 totals 14 residues. Germline CDR1 and CDR2: MDHEN and SYDVKM. V lost 6 bases to trimming and J lost 4 bases, with 14 bases between them.